This passage covers 21 T cell receptor beta chains from one sample sequenced in a study of identifying expanded T cells in peripheral blood. Using immunoSEQ multiplex PCR, the repertoire was profiled, and TCRdb retains in-frame clones only, with some absent. This table holds under 90,000 clones, 89% found once. The sample taken for sequencing was blood. Source of these receptors: a person aged 18 to 69 in good health.

This chain links TRBV28 with TRBJ1-2; 9 bases are a match to TRBD1. This CDR3 is built from 13 residues. Trimming cost V 4 bases and J 11 bases; bases outside gene matches: 8. Germline-derived CDR1 and CDR2 are MDHEN and SYDVKM. The CDR3 spells CASSSPTGGAYTF. The CDR3 DNA reads TGTGCCAGCAGTTCACCTACAGGGGGCGCTTACACCTTC.

The rearrangement uses TRBV19 and TRBJ1-4; 9 bases fit TRBD1. Germline V CDR1 and CDR2: LNHDA, SQIVND (reference sequence). Trimming at V came to 5 bases and at J to 4 bases, leaving 8 bases not matched to a gene. The CDR3 has 16 amino acids. The CDR3 sequence: CASSLRPGQGNEKLFF. In nucleotides, the CDR3 is TGTGCCAGTAGTCTCAGACCGGGACAGGGTAATGAAAAACTGTTTTTT.

This clone was seen more than once but under ten times. In DNA form, the CDR3 reads TGTGCCAGCAGTGTAGAGAGGAGCTACGAGCAGTACTTC. It codes for CASSVERSYEQYF. The genes are TRBV2 and TRBJ2-7; D unresolved. Trimming took off 4 bases at V and 3 bases at J, with 10 bases between the two ends. Germline CDR1 is SNHLY and CDR2 is FYNNEI. CDR3 length: 13 residues. The full variable domain, with the rest looked up from reference TRBV2 and TRBJ2-7, is EPEVTQTPSHQVTQMGQEVILRCVPISNHLYFYWYRQILGQKVEFLVSFYNNEISEKSEIFDDQFSVERPDGSNFTLKIRSTKLEDSAMYFCASSVERSYEQYFGPGTRLTVT.

The chain employs TRBV6-5 and TRBJ1-6, with D unclear. CDR1 and CDR2 from the germline V gene are MNHEY and SVGAGI. The V and J ends lost 2 bases and 8 bases respectively, with 13 bases between them. CDR3 size: 15 residues. DNA for the CDR3: TGTGCCAGCAGTTACGCAGACTACGGAGATTCACCCCTCCACTTT. It yields the protein CASSYADYGDSPLHF.

This chain links TRBV5-1 with TRBJ1-6; unclear D gene. In germline, CDR1 is SGHRS, CDR2 YFSETQ. The germline V and J ends were trimmed by 5 bases and 2 bases, with 11 bases remaining between them. This CDR3 is built from 15 residues. The CDR3 reads CASSKSGAYNSPLHF. The CDR3 DNA sequence: TGCGCCAGCAGTAAGTCCGGGGCCTATAATTCACCCCTCCACTTT.

Concerning this clone itself: Other DNA sequences in the same sample also yield this CDR3. The chain combines TRBV7-2 with TRBJ2-1; D uncertain. Trimming took 1 base from V and 7 from J, leaving 8 bases between them. The CDR3 runs to 13 residues. Germline CDR1 and CDR2: SGHTA and FQGNSA. The CDR3 coding sequence is TGTGCCAGCAGCTTAGGCAGGAATAATGAGCAGTTCTTC. Its translation: CASSLGRNNEQFF.

The V gene is TRBV5-4, the J gene TRBJ1-1, with 10 nucleotides matching TRBD1. CDR3 length equals 13 residues. In germline, CDR1 is SGHNT, CDR2 YYREEE (reference sequence). V lost 4 bases, J lost 6 bases, and 3 bases stayed unmatched. The CDR3 nucleotides are TGTGCCAGCAGCAGGGGGACAGGGGCTGAAGCTTTCTTT. This gives the protein CASSRGTGAEAFF.

The J gene is TRBJ1-2, the V gene TRBV4-3; TRBD1 might be the D (6 bases). CDR3 length: 14 amino acids. The V end was cut by 4 bases, the J end by 8 bases, with 17 bases between. The germline gives CDR1 LGHNA, CDR2 YSLEER. The CDR3 DNA is TGCGCCAGCAGCCCCTCAGGGGCTAGTGGAGGCTACACCTTC. Protein product: CASSPSGASGGYTF.

The rearrangement links TRBV2 to TRBJ2-1; a possible D gene is TRBD1 (5 bases). The CDR3 length is 15 residues. The V end was cut by 6 bases, the J end by 5 bases, with 17 bases between. Germline V gene lookup returns CDR1 SNHLY and CDR2 FYNNEI. CDR3 sequence (DNA): TGTGCCAGCAGCCGAGCAGGGAATCGGAACAATGAGCAGTTCTTC. Encoded protein: CASSRAGNRNNEQFF.

The chain couples TRBV18 to TRBJ2-7; TRBD1 or TRBD2 may be the D gene (6 bases each). The germline V gene encodes CDR1 KGHSH and CDR2 LQKENI. The CDR3 length is 12 residues. Trimming cost V 8 bases and J 3 bases, with 11 bases left between them. CDR3 in amino acids: CASGGRSYEQYF. The CDR3 region has the DNA TGTGCCAGCGGGGGGCGGAGCTACGAGCAGTACTTC. Variable domain in full (rest from reference TRBV18 and TRBJ2-7): NAGVMQNPRHLVRRRGQEARLRCSPMKGHSHVYWYRQLPEEGLKFMVYLQKENIIDESGMPKERFSAEFPKEGPSILRIQQVVRGDSAAYFCASGGRSYEQYFGPGTRLTVT.

The chain couples TRBV5-6 to TRBJ2-3; D is undetermined. Germline loops: CDR1 SGHDT, CDR2 YYEEEE. V was shortened by 5 bases and J by 2 bases, with 9 bases between the two germline ends. The CDR3 has 13 residues. The CDR3 region has the DNA TGTGCCAGCAGACGTGAATACACAGATACGCAGTATTTT. Amino acids: CASRREYTDTQYF.

This clone was observed once. CDR3 residues: CASSSRNYGYTF. The CDR3 DNA sequence: TGTGCCAGCAGTTCACGGAACTATGGCTACACCTTC. The rearrangement links TRBV27 to TRBJ1-2; D is undetermined. Trimming stripped 4 bases from V and 2 bases from J, with 5 bases between. Per germline, CDR1 MNHEY and CDR2 SMNVEV (reference sequence). The CDR3 is made up of 12 amino acids.

The chain has TRBV29-1 and TRBJ2-1; D could derive from TRBD1 or TRBD2 (6 bases each). Germline V lookup: CDR1 SQVTM, CDR2 ANQGSEA. The V end lost 6 bases, the J end lost 0 bases, and 12 bases lay between the germline ends. The CDR3 sequence is 14 residues long. The CDR3 here is CSVAQGLSYNEQFF. In DNA form, the CDR3 reads TGCAGCGTGGCACAGGGACTCTCCTACAATGAGCAGTTCTTC.

CDR3 protein: CATSPRLNSYEQYF. As DNA, the CDR3 is TGTGCCACCTCGCCCCGACTAAATTCCTACGAGCAGTACTTC. The rearrangement uses TRBV15 and TRBJ2-7; D possibly corresponds to TRBD2 (5 bases). V lost 8 bases and J 1 base, leaving 15 bases between the germline ends. The CDR3 length is 14 residues. Germline V gene lookup returns CDR1 LNHNV and CDR2 YYDKDF (reference sequence).

The chain links TRBV1 to TRBJ2-5; the tabulated D call, TRBD2, remains unverified against the DNA. TRBV1 is an annotated pseudogene. The CDR3 has 18 amino acids. The CDR3 coding sequence is TGCACCAGCAGCCAAGGGGCTATTGCGCGGGAGGTCCAAGAGACCCAGTACTTC. Translation: CTSSQGAIAREVQETQYF.

This chain links TRBV7-3 with TRBJ2-4; D uncertain. The V gene lost 2 bases and the J gene lost 1 base, with 9 bases spanning the gap. Germline CDR1 SGHTA, CDR2 FQGTGA. This CDR3 is 15 amino acids long. CDR3 nucleotide sequence: TGTGCCAGCAGCTTAGCAGGTGGGGCCAAAAACATTCAGTACTTC. Protein: CASSLAGGAKNIQYF. Full variable domain (outside the CDR3, taken from reference TRBV7-3 and TRBJ2-4): GAGVSQTPSNKVTEKGKYVELRCDPISGHTALYWYRQSLGQGPEFLIYFQGTGAADDSGLPNDRFFAVRPEGSVSTLKIQRTERGDSAVYLCASSLAGGAKNIQYFGAGTRLSVL.

In this sample, this clone turned up a few times. The germline gene is not matched at one end of the junction; a read error may be the cause. The chain combines TRBV6-1 with TRBJ1-4, with D unresolved. CDR1 MNHNS and CDR2 SASEGT come from the germline V gene. The CDR3 totals 13 residues. The chain's CDR3 is CASSEAGGLVLHF. In nucleotides, the CDR3 is TGTGCCAGCAGTGAAGCGGGAGGTCTCGTGTTACATTTT.

V and J are TRBV2 and TRBJ2-3; 12 nucleotides line up with TRBD2. The CDR3 has 17 amino acids. V dropped 6 bases and J dropped 5; count of bases not matched to a gene: 12. The germline V gene has CDR1 SNHLY and CDR2 FYNNEI. DNA for the CDR3: TGTGCCAGCAGCCCCGAGGCTAGCGGGAGGGGGGGAGATACGCAGTATTTT. It is translated as CASSPEASGRGGDTQYF. The variable domain in full, with the rest retrieved from reference TRBV2 and TRBJ2-3, is EPEVTQTPSHQVTQMGQEVILRCVPISNHLYFYWYRQILGQKVEFLVSFYNNEISEKSEIFDDQFSVERPDGSNFTLKIRSTKLEDSAMYFCASSPEASGRGGDTQYFGPGTRLTVL.

The J gene is TRBJ2-7, the V gene TRBV30; D unresolved. The V end was cut by 1 base, the J end by 2 bases, with 6 bases between. CDR3 length equals 12 residues. Germline V gene lookup returns CDR1 GTSNPN and CDR2 SVGIG (reference sequence). The CDR3 loop is CAWSDPPYEQYF. CDR3 in DNA: TGTGCCTGGAGTGACCCCCCCTACGAGCAGTACTTC.

The V and J genes are TRBV19 and TRBJ2-1, with 7 bases lining up with TRBD1. This CDR3 comprises 16 residues. V lost 4 bases, J lost 8 bases, and 14 bases stayed unmatched. Germline lookup yields CDR1 LNHDA and CDR2 SQIVND (reference sequence). CDR3 nucleotide sequence: TGTGCCAGTAGTAGACTTGCCTTGACAGGGAGCGATGAGCAGTTCTTC. It translates to CASSRLALTGSDEQFF.

V and J are TRBV5-6 and TRBJ1-2; 7 bases agree with TRBD1. The CDR3 contains 18 residues. Germline CDR1 and CDR2: SGHDT and YYEEEE. V gave up 2 bases and J gave up 4 bases; unmatched junction bases: 17. The CDR3 protein is CASSFYFAIGRGVYGYTF. The CDR3 DNA reads TGTGCCAGCAGCTTTTATTTTGCTATCGGCAGGGGGGTCTATGGCTACACCTTC.